This entry describes one T cell receptor beta chain. It has no known antigen specificity. Per-base quality was not reported, and no clone a single base away is much larger than it. The sample is drawn from a study of T-cell memory formation after mild COVID-19 (dated by TCRdb to about 2021). Study-wide context: TCR sequence clusters from the two donors were largely donor specific. Two young, previously healthy adult volunteers, one female and one male, were included in the cohort. Longitudinal TCRalpha and TCRbeta repertoire sequencing tracked T-cell clones expanding and contracting after mild COVID-19 in a couple of donors. General study outcomes and caveats: The study included only a couple of mild cases, and larger cohorts that include severe cases with pre-infection samples were judged to be necessary. Some responding clones were detected in pre-infection memory, which suggested that pre-existing cross-reactive memory T cells had joined the SARS-CoV-2 response. SARS-CoV-2 specificity was not confirmed for the second-wave clones peaking on day 37. Contracting CD4+ clones turned up mainly in the CM and EM memory subsets, whereas EMRA was where CD8+ clones were enriched. Balanced CD4/CD8 phenotypes were observed for clones contracting from day 15 to 85, whereas a bias towards CD4+ was observed for a second wave of clones expanding from day 15 to 37.

Reading from cysteine to phenylalanine, the CDR3 counts 14 amino acids. The retained sequence is limited to the CDR3, 42 bases, with the frame set at the first base. V ends up 7 bases short and J 0 bases short, with an unmatched junction base count of 3. Based on the germline V gene (reference sequence), the CDR1 and CDR2 sequences are LNHDA and SQIVND. The listed sequencing device is Illumina NovaSeq 6000. TCRalpha and TCRbeta cDNA libraries were built by 5'RACE with constant-segment primers, adding sample barcodes and unique molecular identifiers. Trizol reagent was used to extract RNA from every sample. The libraries were amplified in two PCR steps, and the second step added a second sample barcode and Illumina TruSeq adapters. Libraries were sequenced on an Illumina NovaSeq with 2 x 150 bp paired-end reads. The authors processed their data as follows. Reads were demultiplexed and collapsed into UMI-guided consensus sequences with migec v1.2.7. With mixcr v2.1.11, UMI consensuses were aligned to TRA and TRB V and J templates and assembled into clonotypes. Clonotypes were classified as expanded or contracted when called significant by both edgeR and NoisET, with noise models trained on biological replicates. For edgeR calls, the cutoffs were a false discovery rate-adjusted p below 0.01 and a log2 fold-change threshold of 1. As an exploratory analysis of dynamics, max-normalized trajectories of the 1000 most abundant clonotypes were examined with PCA combined with hierarchical clustering. Separately sequenced CD4+ and CD8+ repertoires were used to assign a CD4 or CD8 phenotype to each responding clone. TCRdb trimmed public reads at Q25 via fastp, called clones via MiXCR and kept in-frame beta chains. Rows with a matching CDR3 protein are joined into one entry that keeps the most common DNA and genes. None of the V and J calls come from the authors' own analysis; TCRdb made them. Across this sample there are 550,000 to 700,000 distinct CDR3 sequences, with approximately 15% seen only once. The top ten clones comprise roughly 8% of the sample.

PBMCs were isolated by Ficoll-Paque density gradient centrifugation. The sequenced material came from PBMCs or a T cell subset sorted from them (not recorded which). This clonotype originated in an adult woman who had mild COVID-19 (a few samples of this study predate the infection). The sample titles of this study are shuffled in the database, so cell type and time point are left out; the donor was told from shared clones. Rearrangement joined TRBV19 to TRBJ1-1, with 9 junctional bases fitting TRBD1. Read as DNA, the sequence is TGTGCCAGTACCAGGACAGGGGTGAACACTGAAGCTTTCTTT. This gives the protein CASTRTGVNTEAFF. Supplemented by the reference TRBV19 and TRBJ1-1 proteins around the CDR3, the complete variable domain is DGGITQSPKYLFRKEGQNVTLSCEQNLNHDAMYWYRQDPGQGLRLIYYSQIVNDFQKGDIAEGYSVSREKKESFPLTVTSAQKNPTAFYLCASTRTGVNTEAFFGQGTRLTVV.